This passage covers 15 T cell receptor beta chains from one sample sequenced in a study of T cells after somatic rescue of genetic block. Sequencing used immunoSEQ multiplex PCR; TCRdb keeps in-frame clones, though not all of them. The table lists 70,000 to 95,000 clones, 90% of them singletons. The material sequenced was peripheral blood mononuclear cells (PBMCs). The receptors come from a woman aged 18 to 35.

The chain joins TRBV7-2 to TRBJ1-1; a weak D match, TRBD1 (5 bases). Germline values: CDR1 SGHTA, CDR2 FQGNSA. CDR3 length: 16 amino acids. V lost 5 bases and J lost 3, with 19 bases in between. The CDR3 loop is CASSPSGDGSDTEAFF. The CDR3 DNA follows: TGTGCCAGCAGCCCTTCTGGGGACGGGTCCGACACTGAAGCTTTCTTT.

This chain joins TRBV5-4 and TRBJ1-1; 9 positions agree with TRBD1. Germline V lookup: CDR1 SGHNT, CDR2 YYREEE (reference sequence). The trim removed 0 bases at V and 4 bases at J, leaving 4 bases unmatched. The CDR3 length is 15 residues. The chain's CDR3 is CASSLEGQGLTEAFF. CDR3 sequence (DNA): TGTGCCAGCAGCTTGGAGGGACAGGGCCTCACTGAAGCTTTCTTT.

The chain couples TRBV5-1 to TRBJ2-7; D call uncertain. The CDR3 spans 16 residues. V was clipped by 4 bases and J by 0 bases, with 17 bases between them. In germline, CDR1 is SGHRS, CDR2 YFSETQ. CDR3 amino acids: CASSPQTAESSYEQYF. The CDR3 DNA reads TGCGCCAGCAGCCCACAGACCGCTGAGAGCTCCTACGAGCAGTACTTC. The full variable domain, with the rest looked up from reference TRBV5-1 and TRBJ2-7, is KAGVTQTPRYLIKTRGQQVTLSCSPISGHRSVSWYQQTPGQGLQFLFEYFSETQRNKGNFPGRFSGRQFSNSRSEMNVSTLELGDSALYLCASSPQTAESSYEQYFGPGTRLTVT.

The CDR3 spells CASSWIAGGREQYF. Here the CDR3 DNA reads TGCGCCAGCAGCTGGATAGCGGGAGGGCGGGAGCAGTACTTC. The chain couples TRBV5-1 to TRBJ2-7, with 11 bases that match TRBD2. The V segment lost 3 bases and the J segment 7 bases; nucleotides outside the gene matches: 6. The CDR3 is 14 residues long. The germline V gene encodes CDR1 SGHRS and CDR2 YFSETQ.

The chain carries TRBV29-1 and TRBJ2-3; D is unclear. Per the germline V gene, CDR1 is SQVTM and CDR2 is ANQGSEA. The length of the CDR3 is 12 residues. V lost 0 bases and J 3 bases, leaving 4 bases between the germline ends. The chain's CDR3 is CSVEDVTDTQYF. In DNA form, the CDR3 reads TGCAGCGTTGAAGATGTGACAGATACGCAGTATTTT.

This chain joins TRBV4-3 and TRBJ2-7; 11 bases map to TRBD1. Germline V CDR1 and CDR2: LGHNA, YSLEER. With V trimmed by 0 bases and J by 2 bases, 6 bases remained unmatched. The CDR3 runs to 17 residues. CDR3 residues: CASSQEGRGQGAYEQYF. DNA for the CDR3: TGCGCCAGCAGCCAAGAAGGGAGGGGACAGGGGGCCTACGAGCAGTACTTC.

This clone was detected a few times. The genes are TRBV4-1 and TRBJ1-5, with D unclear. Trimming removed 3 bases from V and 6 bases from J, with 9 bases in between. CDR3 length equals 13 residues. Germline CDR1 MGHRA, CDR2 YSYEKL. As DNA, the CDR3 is TGCGCCAGCAGCCAGGCAGTCTTTCAGCCCCAGCATTTT. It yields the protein CASSQAVFQPQHF.

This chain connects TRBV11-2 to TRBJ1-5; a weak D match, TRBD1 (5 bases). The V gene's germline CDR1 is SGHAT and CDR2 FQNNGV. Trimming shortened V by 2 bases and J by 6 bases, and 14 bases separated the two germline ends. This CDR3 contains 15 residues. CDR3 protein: CASSLSGQDSQPQHF. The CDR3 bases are TGTGCCAGCAGCTTATCGGGGCAGGACTCTCAGCCCCAGCATTTT.

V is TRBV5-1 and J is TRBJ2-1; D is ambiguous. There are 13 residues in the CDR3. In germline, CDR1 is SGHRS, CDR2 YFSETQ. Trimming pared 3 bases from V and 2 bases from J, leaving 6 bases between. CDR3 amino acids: CASSSPPYNEQFF. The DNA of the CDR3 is TGCGCCAGCAGCTCTCCCCCCTACAATGAGCAGTTCTTC.

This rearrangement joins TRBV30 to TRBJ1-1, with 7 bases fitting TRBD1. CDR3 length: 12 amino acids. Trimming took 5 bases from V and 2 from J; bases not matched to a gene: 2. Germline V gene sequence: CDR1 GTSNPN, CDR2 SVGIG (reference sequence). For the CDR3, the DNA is TGTGCCTGGGGGGACAGAAACACTGAAGCTTTCTTT. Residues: CAWGDRNTEAFF.

The CDR3 DNA reads as TGTGCCAGCAGCATTCCAGGGTTGGCCGGGGCCAACGTCCTGACTTTC. Protein sequence: CASSIPGLAGANVLTF. This sequence joins TRBV11-2 and TRBJ2-6, with a possible D match to TRBD1 (5 bases). Germline-derived CDR1 and CDR2 are SGHAT and FQNNGV. CDR3 size: 16 residues. With 5 bases removed from V and 4 bases from J, the gap between germline ends came to 15 bases.

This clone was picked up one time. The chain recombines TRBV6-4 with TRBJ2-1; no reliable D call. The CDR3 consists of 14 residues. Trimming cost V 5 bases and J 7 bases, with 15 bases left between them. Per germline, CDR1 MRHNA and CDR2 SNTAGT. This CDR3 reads CASSPQRDGNEQFF. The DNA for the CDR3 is TGTGCCAGCAGTCCACAACGAGACGGAAATGAGCAGTTCTTC.

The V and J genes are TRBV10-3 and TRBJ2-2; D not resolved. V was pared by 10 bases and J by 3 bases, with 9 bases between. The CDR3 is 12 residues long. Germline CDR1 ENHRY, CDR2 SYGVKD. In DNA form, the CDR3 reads TGTGCCACCCAGTGGGACACCGGGGAGCTGTTTTTT. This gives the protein CATQWDTGELFF.

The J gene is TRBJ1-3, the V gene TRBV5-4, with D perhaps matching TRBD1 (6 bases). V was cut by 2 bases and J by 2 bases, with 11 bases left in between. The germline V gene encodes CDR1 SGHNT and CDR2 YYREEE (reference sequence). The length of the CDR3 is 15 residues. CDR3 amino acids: CASSLTGSPGNTIYF. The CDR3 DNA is TGTGCCAGCAGCTTAACAGGGAGTCCTGGAAACACCATATATTTT.

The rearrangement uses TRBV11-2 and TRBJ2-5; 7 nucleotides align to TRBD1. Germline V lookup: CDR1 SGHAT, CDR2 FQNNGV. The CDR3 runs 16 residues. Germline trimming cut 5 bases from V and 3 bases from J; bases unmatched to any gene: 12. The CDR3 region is CASSPGDRVLEETQYF. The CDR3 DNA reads TGTGCCAGCAGCCCCGGAGACAGGGTATTAGAAGAGACCCAGTACTTC.